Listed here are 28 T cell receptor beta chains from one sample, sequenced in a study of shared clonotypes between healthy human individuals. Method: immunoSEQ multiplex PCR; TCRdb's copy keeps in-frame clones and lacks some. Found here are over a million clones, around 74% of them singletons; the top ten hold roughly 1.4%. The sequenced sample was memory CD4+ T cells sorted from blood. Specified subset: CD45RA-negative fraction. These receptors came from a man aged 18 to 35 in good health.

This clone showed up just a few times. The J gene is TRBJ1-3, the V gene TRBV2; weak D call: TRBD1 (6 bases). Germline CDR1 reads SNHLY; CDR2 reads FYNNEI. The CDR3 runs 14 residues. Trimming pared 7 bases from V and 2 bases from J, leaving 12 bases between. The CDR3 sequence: CASKGVSPGNTIYF. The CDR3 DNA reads TGTGCCAGCAAGGGGGTTAGCCCTGGAAACACCATATATTTT.

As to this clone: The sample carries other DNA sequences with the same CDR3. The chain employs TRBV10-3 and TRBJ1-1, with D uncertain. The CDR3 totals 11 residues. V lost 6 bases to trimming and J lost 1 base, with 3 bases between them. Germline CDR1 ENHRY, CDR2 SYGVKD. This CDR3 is CAIRGNTEAFF. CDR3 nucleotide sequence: TGTGCCATCAGGGGGAACACTGAAGCTTTCTTT.

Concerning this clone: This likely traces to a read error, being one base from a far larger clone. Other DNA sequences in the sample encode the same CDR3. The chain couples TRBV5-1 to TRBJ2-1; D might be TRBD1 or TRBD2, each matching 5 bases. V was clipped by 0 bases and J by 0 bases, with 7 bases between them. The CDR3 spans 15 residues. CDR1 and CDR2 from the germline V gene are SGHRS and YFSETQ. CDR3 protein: CASSLEGSSYNEQFF. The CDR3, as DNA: TGCGCCAGCAGCTTGGAGGGGAGCTCCTACAATGAGCAGTTCTTC. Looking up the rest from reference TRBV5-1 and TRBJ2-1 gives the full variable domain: KAGVTQTPRYLIKTRGQQVTLSCSPISGHRSVSWYQQTPGQGLQFLFEYFSETQRNKGNFPGRFSGRQFSNSRSEMNVSTLELGDSALYLCASSLEGSSYNEQFFGPGTRLTVL.

The CDR3 coding sequence is TGCGCCAGCCGAACTAGCGATACCTACGAGCAGTACTTC. Protein product: CASRTSDTYEQYF. The chain is built from TRBV5-1 and TRBJ2-7; 7 bases are a match to TRBD2. CDR1 is SGHRS, CDR2 YFSETQ, per germline. V was clipped by 7 bases and J by 2 bases; unmatched bases: 6. The CDR3 spans 13 residues.

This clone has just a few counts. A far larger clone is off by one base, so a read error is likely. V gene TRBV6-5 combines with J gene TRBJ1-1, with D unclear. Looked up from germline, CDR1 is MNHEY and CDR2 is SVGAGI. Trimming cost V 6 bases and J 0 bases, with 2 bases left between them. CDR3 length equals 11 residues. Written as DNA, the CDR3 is TGTGCCAGCAGGGTGAACACTGAAGCTTTCTTT. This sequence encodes CASRVNTEAFF.

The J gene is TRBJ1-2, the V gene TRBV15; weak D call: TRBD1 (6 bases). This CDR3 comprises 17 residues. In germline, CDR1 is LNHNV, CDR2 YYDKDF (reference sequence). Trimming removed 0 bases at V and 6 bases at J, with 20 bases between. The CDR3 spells CATSRDHLGGRDNGYTF. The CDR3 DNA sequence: TGTGCCACCAGCAGAGATCACTTGGGGGGGCGCGATAATGGCTACACCTTC.

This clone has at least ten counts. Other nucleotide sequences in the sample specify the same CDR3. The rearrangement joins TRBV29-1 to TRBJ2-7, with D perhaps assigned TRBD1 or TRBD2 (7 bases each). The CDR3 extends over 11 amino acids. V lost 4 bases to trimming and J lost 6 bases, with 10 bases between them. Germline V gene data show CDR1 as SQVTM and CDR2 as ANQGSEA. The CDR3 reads CSVVRGGEQYF. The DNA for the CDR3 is TGCAGCGTTGTCAGGGGGGGCGAGCAGTACTTC.

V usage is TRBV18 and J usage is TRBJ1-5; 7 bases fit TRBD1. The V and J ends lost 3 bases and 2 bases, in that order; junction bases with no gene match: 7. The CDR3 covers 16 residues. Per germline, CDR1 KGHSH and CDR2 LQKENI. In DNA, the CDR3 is TGTGCCAGCTCACCGGGACAGATCCTTGGCAATCAGCCCCAGCATTTT. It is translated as CASSPGQILGNQPQHF. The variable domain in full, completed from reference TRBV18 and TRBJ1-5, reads NAGVMQNPRHLVRRRGQEARLRCSPMKGHSHVYWYRQLPEEGLKFMVYLQKENIIDESGMPKERFSAEFPKEGPSILRIQQVVRGDSAAYFCASSPGQILGNQPQHFGDGTRLSIL.

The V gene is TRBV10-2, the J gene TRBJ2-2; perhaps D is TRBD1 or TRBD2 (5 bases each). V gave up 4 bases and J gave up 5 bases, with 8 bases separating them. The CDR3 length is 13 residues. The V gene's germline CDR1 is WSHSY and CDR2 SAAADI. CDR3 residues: CASSGWGTGELFF. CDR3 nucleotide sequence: TGCGCCAGCAGTGGATGGGGGACCGGGGAGCTGTTTTTT.

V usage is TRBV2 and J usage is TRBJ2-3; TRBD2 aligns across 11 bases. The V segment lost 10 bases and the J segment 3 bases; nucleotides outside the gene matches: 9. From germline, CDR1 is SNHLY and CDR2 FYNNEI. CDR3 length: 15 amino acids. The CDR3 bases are TGTGCCACCGGAGGAAGGACTAGCGGGACAGATACGCAGTATTTT. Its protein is CATGGRTSGTDTQYF.

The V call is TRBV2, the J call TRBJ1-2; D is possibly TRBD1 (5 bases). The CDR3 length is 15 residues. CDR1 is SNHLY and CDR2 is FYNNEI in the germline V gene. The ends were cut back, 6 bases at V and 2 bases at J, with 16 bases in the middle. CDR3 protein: CASSNAAWDNYGYTF. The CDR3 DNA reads TGTGCCAGCAGCAACGCGGCATGGGACAACTATGGCTACACCTTC.

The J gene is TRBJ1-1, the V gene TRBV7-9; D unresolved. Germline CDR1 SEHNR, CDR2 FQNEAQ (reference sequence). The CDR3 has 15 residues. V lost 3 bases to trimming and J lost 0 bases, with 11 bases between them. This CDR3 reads CASSFWTGMNTEAFF. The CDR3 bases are TGTGCCAGCAGCTTCTGGACGGGCATGAACACTGAAGCTTTCTTT.

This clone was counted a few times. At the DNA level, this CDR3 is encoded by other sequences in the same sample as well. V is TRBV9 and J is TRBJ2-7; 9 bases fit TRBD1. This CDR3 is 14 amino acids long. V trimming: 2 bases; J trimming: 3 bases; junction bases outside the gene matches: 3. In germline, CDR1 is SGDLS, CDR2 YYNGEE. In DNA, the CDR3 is TGTGCCAGCAGCGTCTCGACAGGGGGCTACGAGCAGTACTTC. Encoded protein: CASSVSTGGYEQYF.

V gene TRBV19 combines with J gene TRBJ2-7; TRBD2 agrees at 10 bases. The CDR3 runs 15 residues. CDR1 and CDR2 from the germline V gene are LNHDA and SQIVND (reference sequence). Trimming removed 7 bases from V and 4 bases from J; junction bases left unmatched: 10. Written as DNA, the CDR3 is TGTGCCAGTATGTCCACTGCTAGCGGGAGTTACGAGCAGTACTTC. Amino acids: CASMSTASGSYEQYF.

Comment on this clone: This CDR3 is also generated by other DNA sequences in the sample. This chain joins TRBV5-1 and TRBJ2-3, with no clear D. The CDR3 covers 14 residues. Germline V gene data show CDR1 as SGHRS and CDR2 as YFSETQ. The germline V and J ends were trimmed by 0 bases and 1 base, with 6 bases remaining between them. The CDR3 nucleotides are TGCGCCAGCAGCTTGGCGCCAGGCACAGATACGCAGTATTTT. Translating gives CASSLAPGTDTQYF.

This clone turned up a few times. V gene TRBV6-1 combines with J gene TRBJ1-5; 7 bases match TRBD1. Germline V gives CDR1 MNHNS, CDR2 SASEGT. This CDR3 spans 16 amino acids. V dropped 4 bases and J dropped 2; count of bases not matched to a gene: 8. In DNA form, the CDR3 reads TGTGCCAGCAGTGCCACAGGGGCGGGTGGCAATCAGCCCCAGCATTTT. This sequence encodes CASSATGAGGNQPQHF.

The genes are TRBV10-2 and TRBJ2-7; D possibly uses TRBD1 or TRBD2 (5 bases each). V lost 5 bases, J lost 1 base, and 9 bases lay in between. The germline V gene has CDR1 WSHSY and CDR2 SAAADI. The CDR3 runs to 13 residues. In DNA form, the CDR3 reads TGCGCCAGCAGTCAGGGAGAATCCTACGAGCAGTACTTC. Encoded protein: CASSQGESYEQYF.

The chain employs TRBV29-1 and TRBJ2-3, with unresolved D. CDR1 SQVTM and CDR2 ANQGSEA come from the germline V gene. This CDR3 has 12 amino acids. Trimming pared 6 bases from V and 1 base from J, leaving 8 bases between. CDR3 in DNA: TGCAGCGTCCGAGTGGGCACAGATACGCAGTATTTT. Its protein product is CSVRVGTDTQYF.

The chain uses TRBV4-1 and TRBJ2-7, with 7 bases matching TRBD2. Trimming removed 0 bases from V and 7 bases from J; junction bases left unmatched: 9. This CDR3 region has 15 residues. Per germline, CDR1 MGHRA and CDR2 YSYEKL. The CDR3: CASSQDRAPGGEQYF. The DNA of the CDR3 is TGCGCCAGCAGCCAAGATAGGGCGCCGGGGGGAGAGCAGTACTTC.

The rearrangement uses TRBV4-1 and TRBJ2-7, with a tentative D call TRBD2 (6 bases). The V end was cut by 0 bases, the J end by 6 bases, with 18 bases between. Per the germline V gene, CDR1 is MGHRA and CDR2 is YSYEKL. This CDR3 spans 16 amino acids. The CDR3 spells CASSQDGLLLISEQYF. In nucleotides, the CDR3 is TGCGCCAGCAGCCAAGATGGACTATTACTGATCAGCGAGCAGTACTTC.

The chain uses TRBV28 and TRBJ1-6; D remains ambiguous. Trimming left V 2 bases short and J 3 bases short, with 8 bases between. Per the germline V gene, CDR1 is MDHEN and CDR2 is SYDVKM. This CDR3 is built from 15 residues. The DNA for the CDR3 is TGTGCCAGCAGTTTAGGACGGCTCTATAATTCACCCCTCCACTTT. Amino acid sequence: CASSLGRLYNSPLHF.

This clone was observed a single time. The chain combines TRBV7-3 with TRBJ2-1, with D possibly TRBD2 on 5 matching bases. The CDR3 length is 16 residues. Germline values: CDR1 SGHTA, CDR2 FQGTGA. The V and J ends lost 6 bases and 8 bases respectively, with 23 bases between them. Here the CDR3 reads CASSLLRAQRTHEQFF. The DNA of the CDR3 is TGTGCCAGCAGTCTCTTGAGGGCACAAAGGACGCATGAGCAGTTCTTC.

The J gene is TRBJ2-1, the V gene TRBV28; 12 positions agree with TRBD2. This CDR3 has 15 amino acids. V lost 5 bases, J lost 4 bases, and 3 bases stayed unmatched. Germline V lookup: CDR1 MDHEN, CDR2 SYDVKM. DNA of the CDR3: TGTGCCAGCAGTGAGCTAGCGGGGGGGTACAATGAGCAGTTCTTC. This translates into CASSELAGGYNEQFF.

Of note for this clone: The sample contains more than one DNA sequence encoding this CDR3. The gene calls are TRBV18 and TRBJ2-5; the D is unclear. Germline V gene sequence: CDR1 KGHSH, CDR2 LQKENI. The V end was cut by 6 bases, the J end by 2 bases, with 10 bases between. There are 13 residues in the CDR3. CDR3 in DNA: TGTGCCAGCTCCCCTGCGTCGCAAGAGACCCAGTACTTC. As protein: CASSPASQETQYF.

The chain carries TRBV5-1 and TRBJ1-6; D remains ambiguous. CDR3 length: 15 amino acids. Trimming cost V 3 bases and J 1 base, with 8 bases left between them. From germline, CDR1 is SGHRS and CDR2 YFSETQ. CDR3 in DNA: TGCGCCAGCAGCTCCCCCGAGTCCTATAATTCACCCCTCCACTTT. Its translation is CASSSPESYNSPLHF.

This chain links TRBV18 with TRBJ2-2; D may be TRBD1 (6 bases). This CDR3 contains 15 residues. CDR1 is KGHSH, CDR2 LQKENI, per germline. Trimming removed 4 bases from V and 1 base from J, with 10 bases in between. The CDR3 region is CASSLRQENTGELFF. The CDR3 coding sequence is TGTGCCAGCTCACTCCGACAGGAGAACACCGGGGAGCTGTTTTTT.

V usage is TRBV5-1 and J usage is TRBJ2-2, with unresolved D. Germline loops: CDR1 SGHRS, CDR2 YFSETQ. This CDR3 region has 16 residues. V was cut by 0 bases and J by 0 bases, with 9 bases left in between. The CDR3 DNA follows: TGCGCCAGCAGCTTGGACAGCTCGGCGAACACCGGGGAGCTGTTTTTT. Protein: CASSLDSSANTGELFF.

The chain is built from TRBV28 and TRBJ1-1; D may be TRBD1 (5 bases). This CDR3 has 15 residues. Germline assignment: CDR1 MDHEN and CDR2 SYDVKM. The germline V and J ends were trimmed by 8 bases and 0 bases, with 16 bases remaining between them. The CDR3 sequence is CASRRGKLMNTEAFF. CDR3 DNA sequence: TGTGCCAGCCGAAGGGGCAAACTCATGAACACTGAAGCTTTCTTT.